The 5 T cell receptor beta chains given below trace back to one sample, sequenced in a study of type 1 regulatory T cells. The antigens these receptors bind are not known. TCRdb recomputed calls from the reads with MiXCR, one row per CDR3 protein. The data show about 24,000 distinct CDR3 sequences, 40% to 55% seen once. Input material: cultured T cells, either the whole culture or a sorted T cell fraction (not recorded which). The receptor source for this set is a human donor in good health.

The rearrangement uses TRBV18 and TRBJ1-3; TRBD1 is a possible D gene (5 bases). Germline V lookup: CDR1 KGHSH, CDR2 LQKENI. Trimming removed 4 bases at V and 0 bases at J, with 13 bases between. There are 16 residues in the CDR3. CDR3: CASSLGDGNSGNTIYF. The CDR3 bases are TGTGCCAGCTCACTTGGGGACGGTAACTCTGGAAACACCATATATTTT.

The rearrangement joins TRBV2 to TRBJ2-5, with 11 bases aligning to TRBD2. Germline CDR1 and CDR2: SNHLY and FYNNEI. The CDR3 covers 14 residues. The V and J ends lost 5 bases and 3 bases, in that order; junction bases with no gene match: 2. The CDR3: CASSRGLAEETQYF. CDR3 DNA: TGTGCCAGCAGTAGGGGACTAGCGGAAGAGACCCAGTACTTC.

This clonotype has a handful of counts. This rearrangement joins TRBV24-1 to TRBJ2-1, with D maybe TRBD2 (7 bases). The CDR3 is 13 amino acids. Trimming took off 8 bases at V and 9 bases at J, with 16 bases between the two ends. Looked up from germline, CDR1 is KGHDR and CDR2 is SFDVKD. As DNA, the CDR3 is TGTGCCACCAAACGGGGGGCTAACAGTGAGCAGTTCTTC. The encoded protein is CATKRGANSEQFF.

This clonotype was seen more than once but under ten times. The J gene is TRBJ2-1, the V gene TRBV10-3, with TRBD1 identical over 7 bases. Germline CDR1 reads ENHRY; CDR2 reads SYGVKD. After removal of 10 bases from V and 4 bases from J, the junction contained 4 bases not matched to a gene. This CDR3 contains 12 residues. The CDR3 spells CATTQGYNEQFF. The DNA for the CDR3 is TGTGCCACGACACAGGGGTACAATGAGCAGTTCTTC.

This clonotype is medium-sized by share. This chain links TRBV27 with TRBJ2-2; D unresolved. The CDR3 length is 16 residues. The V gene lost 7 bases and the J gene lost 0 bases, with 15 bases spanning the gap. CDR1 is MNHEY and CDR2 is SMNVEV in the germline V gene (reference sequence). In DNA form, the CDR3 reads TGTGCCAGCAACCCACGAGTCACTACGAACACCGGGGAGCTGTTTTTT. It is translated as CASNPRVTTNTGELFF.